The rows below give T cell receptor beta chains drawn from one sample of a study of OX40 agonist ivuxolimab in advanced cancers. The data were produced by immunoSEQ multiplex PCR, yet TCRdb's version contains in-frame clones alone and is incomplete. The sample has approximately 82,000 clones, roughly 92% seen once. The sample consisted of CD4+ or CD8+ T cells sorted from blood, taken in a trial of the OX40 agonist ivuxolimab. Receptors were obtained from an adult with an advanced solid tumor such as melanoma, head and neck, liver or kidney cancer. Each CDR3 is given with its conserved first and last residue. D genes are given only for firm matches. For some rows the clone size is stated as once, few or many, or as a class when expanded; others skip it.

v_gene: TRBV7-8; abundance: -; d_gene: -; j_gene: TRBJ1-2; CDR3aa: CASSHGQSGGYTF; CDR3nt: TGTGCCAGCAGCCACGGACAGTCTGGGGGCTACACCTTC
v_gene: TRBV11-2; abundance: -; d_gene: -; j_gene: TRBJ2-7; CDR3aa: CASSLEVRSYEQYF; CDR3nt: TGTGCCAGCAGCTTAGAGGTCAGATCCTACGAGCAGTACTTC
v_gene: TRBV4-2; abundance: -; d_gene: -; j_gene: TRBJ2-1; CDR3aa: CASCLSGAEQFF; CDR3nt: TGTGCCAGCTGCCTTAGTGGAGCCGAGCAGTTCTTC
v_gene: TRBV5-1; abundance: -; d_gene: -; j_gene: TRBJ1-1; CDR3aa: CASSSLTGNTEAFF; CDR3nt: TGCGCCAGCAGCTCCCTGACAGGGAACACTGAAGCTTTCTTT
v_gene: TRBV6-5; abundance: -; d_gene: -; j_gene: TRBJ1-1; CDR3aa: CASSYRGGASTEAFF; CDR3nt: TGTGCCAGCAGTTACAGGGGGGGCGCGAGTACTGAAGCTTTCTTT
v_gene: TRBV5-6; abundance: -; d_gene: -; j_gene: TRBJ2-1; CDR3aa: CASSLGRATFDYNEQFF; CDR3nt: TGTGCCAGCAGCTTGGGCAGGGCAACCTTCGACTACAATGAGCAGTTCTTC
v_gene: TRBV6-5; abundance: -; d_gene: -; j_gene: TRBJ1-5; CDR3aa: CASSPRPRHQPQHF; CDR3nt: TGTGCCAGCAGCCCTCGACCTCGACATCAGCCCCAGCATTTT
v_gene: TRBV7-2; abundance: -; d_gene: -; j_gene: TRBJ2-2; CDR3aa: CASSLKGVTGELFF; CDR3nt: TGTGCCAGCAGCTTAAAGGGAGTCACCGGGGAGCTGTTTTTT
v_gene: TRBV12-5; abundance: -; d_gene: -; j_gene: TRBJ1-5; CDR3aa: CASGLWAAQNQPQHF; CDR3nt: TGTGCTAGTGGTTTGTGGGCGGCACAAAATCAGCCCCAGCATTTT
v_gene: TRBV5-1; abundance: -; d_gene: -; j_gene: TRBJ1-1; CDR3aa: CASSPRAGALNTEAFF; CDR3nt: TGCGCCAGCAGTCCAAGAGCAGGGGCCTTGAACACTGAAGCTTTCTTT
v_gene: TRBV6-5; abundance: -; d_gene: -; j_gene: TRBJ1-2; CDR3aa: CASSYTISGTKEGYTF; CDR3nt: TGTGCCAGCAGTTACACAATATCCGGGACAAAGGAGGGCTACACCTTC
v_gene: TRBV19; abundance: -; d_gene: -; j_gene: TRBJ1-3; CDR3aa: CASRRPSFSGNTIYF; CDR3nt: TGTGCCAGTAGGCGGCCGAGTTTCTCTGGAAACACCATATATTTT
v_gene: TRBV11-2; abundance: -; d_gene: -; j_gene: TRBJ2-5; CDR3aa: CASSSNPVETQYF; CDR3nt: TGTGCCAGCAGCTCTAATCCGGTTGAGACCCAGTACTTC
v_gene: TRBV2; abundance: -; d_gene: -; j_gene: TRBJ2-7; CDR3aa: CASIQDSSSYEQYF; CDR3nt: TGTGCCAGCATCCAGGACTCGAGCTCCTACGAGCAGTACTTC
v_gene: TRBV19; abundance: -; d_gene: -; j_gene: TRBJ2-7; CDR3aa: CASSRQVSGFVQYF; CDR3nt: TGTGCCAGTAGTCGCCAGGTTTCCGGCTTCGTGCAGTACTTC
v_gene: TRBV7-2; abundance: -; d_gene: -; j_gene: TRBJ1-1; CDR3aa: CASSSNLGTEAFF; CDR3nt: TGTGCCAGCAGCTCAAATCTGGGCACTGAAGCTTTCTTT
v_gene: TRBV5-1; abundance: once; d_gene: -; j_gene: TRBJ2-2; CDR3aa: CASSLEGQSPGELFF; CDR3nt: TGCGCCAGCAGCTTGGAGGGGCAAAGCCCCGGGGAGCTGTTTTTT
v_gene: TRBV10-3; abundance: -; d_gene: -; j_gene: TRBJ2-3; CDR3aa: CAIRGSGTDTQYF; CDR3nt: TGTGCCATCAGGGGGTCAGGCACAGATACGCAGTATTTT
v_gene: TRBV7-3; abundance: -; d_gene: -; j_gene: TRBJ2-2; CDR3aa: CASSSPNTGELFF; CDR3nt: TGTGCCAGCAGCTCACCGAACACCGGGGAGCTGTTTTTT
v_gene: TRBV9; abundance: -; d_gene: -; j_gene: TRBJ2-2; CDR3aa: CASSVGATSPAGELFF; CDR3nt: TGTGCCAGCAGCGTTGGGGCCACTAGTCCGGCCGGGGAGCTGTTTTTT
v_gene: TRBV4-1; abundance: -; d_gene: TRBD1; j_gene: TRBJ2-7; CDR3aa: CASSQGTGLDSPYF; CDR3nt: TGCGCCAGCAGCCAAGGGACAGGGCTTGACAGTCCGTACTTC
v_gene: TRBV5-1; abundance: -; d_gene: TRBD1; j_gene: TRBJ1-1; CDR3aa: CASSSGQGNTEAFF; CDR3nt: TGCGCCAGCAGCTCGGGACAGGGGAACACTGAAGCTTTCTTT
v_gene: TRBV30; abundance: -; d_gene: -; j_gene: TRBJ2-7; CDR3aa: CAWSRTHEQYF; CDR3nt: TGTGCCTGGAGTCGGACTCACGAGCAGTACTTC
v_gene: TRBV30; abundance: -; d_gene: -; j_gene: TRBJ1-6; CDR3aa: CAWSVRGGSSPLHF; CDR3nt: TGTGCCTGGAGTGTACGTGGGGGTAGTTCACCCCTCCACTTT
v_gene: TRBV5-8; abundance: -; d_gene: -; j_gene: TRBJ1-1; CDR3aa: CASSLLGDTEAFF; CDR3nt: TGTGCCAGCAGCCTGCTAGGGGACACTGAAGCTTTCTTT
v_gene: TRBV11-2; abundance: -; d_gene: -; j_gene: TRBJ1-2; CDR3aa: CASSSSPSDGYTF; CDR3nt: TGTGCCAGCAGCTCATCTCCGTCAGATGGCTACACCTTC